This TCR beta chain was sequenced in a study of blood T cells in healthy people across ages. Background on the study: Capturing about one barcoded beta molecule per two T cells was achieved by template switching.

A second PCR of roughly 7 to 11 cycles used a sample-barcoded 5' primer and a J-beta primer mix. Per sample, CDR3-containing paired-end reads numbered at least 2.5 million. TCRdb re-called the 5' RACE reads through MiXCR, storing one row per CDR3 protein. The table lists roughly 1,100,000 distinct CDR3 sequences, approximately 25% of them singletons, with around 0.75% in the top ten. This clonotype was detected a few times. Its antigen is unknown. Study-level results: The unsorted PBMCs prevented any conclusive comparison of naive versus antigen-experienced cells.

This CDR3 comprises 14 residues. Germline V gene sequence: CDR1 SGDLS, CDR2 YYNGEE. The same specimen was also included in a second study, on T cells of mothers and their children. As that study records: The authors identified no persistent microchimeric T cell clones.

This TCR was sampled from a girl aged 2 to 10 in good health. Source material: blood. The chain combines TRBV9 with TRBJ2-7; a weak D match, TRBD1 (6 bases). The J call could be wrong; TRBJ2-5 is a better fit for the DNA end. This chain's CDR3 is CASSADRNRKTQYF. DNA of the CDR3: TGTGCCAGCAGCGCCGACAGGAATCGGAAGACCCAGTACTTC.